A selection of T cell receptor beta chains follows, all from one sample in a study of shared clonotypes between healthy human individuals. TCRdb's table, derived via immunoSEQ multiplex PCR, lists solely in-frame clones and lacks some. The table lists some 1 million clones, about 76% of them singletons. Sequenced input: memory CD4+ T cells sorted from blood. The source of these receptors is a man aged 18-30 years in good health. The CDR3 runs from the conserved cysteine through the conserved F or W. Each record gives: J gene, D gene, V gene, CDR3 protein. The D gene is left open where the match is weak.

TRBJ2-1	TRBD1	TRBV6-6	CASSGTGKGGEQFF
TRBJ1-5	TRBD1	TRBV19	CASSILPDRAGQPQHF
TRBJ1-1	NA	TRBV5-1	CASSLSRNTEAFF
TRBJ1-1	NA	TRBV29-1	CSFQGGNTEAFF
TRBJ2-3	NA	TRBV19	CASKSQQLRTDTQYF
TRBJ1-1	NA	TRBV5-1	CASSPEGPSTEAFF
TRBJ1-4	TRBD1	TRBV29-1	CSVGTGGNEKLFF
TRBJ2-1	TRBD2	TRBV7-8	CASRGRGSYNEQFF
TRBJ1-2	NA	TRBV6-1	CASSGPGVSGYTF
TRBJ2-7	NA	TRBV6-5	CASRSLRGREQYF
TRBJ2-5	TRBD2	TRBV7-7	CASSPRLSGRTQETQYF
TRBJ1-1	NA	TRBV6-1	CASSEGIWLNTEAFF
TRBJ2-2	TRBD1	TRBV7-9	CASSPDRAYGGELFF
TRBJ1-1	NA	TRBV7-8	CASSVRDMGNTEAFF
TRBJ1-6	NA	TRBV27	CASSFRISNSPLHF
TRBJ2-1	NA	TRBV6-5	CASSSADNEQFF
TRBJ1-1	NA	TRBV30	CAWSSPRDTEAFF
TRBJ1-4	NA	TRBV5-1	CASSLGGVRSREKLFF
TRBJ2-1	TRBD2	TRBV28	CASSSIGGGVDEQFF
TRBJ2-1	TRBD1	TRBV6-5	CASSQGTGVGDEQFF
TRBJ2-3	NA	TRBV12-5	CASGLVGADTQYF
TRBJ1-6	NA	TRBV30	CAWSVGRGNSPLHF
TRBJ2-7	NA	TRBV29-1	CSVDYGGSKYEQYF
TRBJ2-3	NA	TRBV19	CASSTQGTDTQYF
TRBJ2-1	NA	TRBV10-3	CAISRDPDSYNEQFF
TRBJ2-3	TRBD2	TRBV30	CAWSVKTSGTDTQYF
TRBJ1-6	NA	TRBV6-1	CASRRDTNSPLHF
TRBJ1-5	NA	TRBV10-2	CASSDRGLLQPQHF
TRBJ1-6	NA	TRBV11-2	CASSSKWGGSSPLHF
TRBJ2-5	NA	TRBV4-1	CASSQEQSQETQYF
TRBJ1-2	NA	TRBV19	CASSIAAGWDGYTF
TRBJ2-3	NA	TRBV5-4	CASSSMGGRADTQYF
TRBJ2-7	TRBD2	TRBV11-2	CASSPWVLAGGTYEQYF
TRBJ1-4	NA	TRBV30	CAWSAGSSSSFSEKLFF
TRBJ2-2	NA	TRBV30	CAWSVRTPTGELFF
TRBJ1-1	NA	TRBV11-1	CASSLGTENTEAFF
TRBJ1-5	TRBD1	TRBV18	CASSLDRASLKPQHF
TRBJ2-7	TRBD2	TRBV5-6	CASSPTLAGGTHEQYF
TRBJ2-7	NA	TRBV11-1	CASSLQETYEQYF
TRBJ2-1	TRBD2	TRBV29-1	CSVEPAGGPGLAYNEQFF
TRBJ2-5	TRBD2	TRBV6-1	CASRTGLAGFVHF
TRBJ2-5	NA	TRBV5-4	CASTVQGITETQYF
TRBJ2-1	TRBD1	TRBV18	CASSPGQGFGNEQFF
TRBJ2-3	NA	TRBV21-1	CASSYPPPGLAGGENTQYF
TRBJ1-5	NA	TRBV2	CASSEEADQPQHF
TRBJ1-5	TRBD1	TRBV7-2	CASRPTGSQPQHF
TRBJ1-6	NA	TRBV30	CAWSDRRNSPLHF
TRBJ2-3	NA	TRBV5-1	CASSFRGLSTDTQYF
TRBJ1-2	NA	TRBV1	CTSSRHSVRKTYGYTF
TRBJ2-4	NA	TRBV19	CASSIGQKRDIQYF
TRBJ1-1	NA	TRBV5-6	CASSLGGPEAFF
TRBJ2-1	TRBD2	TRBV7-9	CASSPGTSESSYNEQFF
TRBJ1-1	NA	TRBV9	CASSANRHLTEAFF
TRBJ1-2	TRBD1	TRBV5-1	CASSLIIGGWTGTNYGYTF
TRBJ2-1	NA	TRBV5-1	CASSLESLSSYNEQFF